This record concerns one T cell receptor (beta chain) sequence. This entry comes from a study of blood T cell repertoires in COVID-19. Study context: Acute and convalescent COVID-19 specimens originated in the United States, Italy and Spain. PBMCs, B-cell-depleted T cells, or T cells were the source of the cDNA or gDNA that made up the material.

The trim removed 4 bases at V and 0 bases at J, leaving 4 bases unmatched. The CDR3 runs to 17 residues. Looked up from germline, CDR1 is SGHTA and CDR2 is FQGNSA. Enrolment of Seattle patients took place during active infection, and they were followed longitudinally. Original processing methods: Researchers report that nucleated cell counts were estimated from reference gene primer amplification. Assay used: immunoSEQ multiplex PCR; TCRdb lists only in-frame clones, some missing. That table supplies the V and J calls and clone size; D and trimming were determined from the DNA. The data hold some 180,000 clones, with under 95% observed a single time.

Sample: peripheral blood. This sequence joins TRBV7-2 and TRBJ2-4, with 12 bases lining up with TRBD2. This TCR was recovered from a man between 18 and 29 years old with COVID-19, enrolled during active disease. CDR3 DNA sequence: TGTGCCAGCAGCTCACTAGCGGGAGGAAGAGCCAAAAACATTCAGTACTTC. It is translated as CASSSLAGGRAKNIQYF.